This TCR beta chain was sequenced during a study of blood T cells in healthy people across ages. General observations from the study: Roughly linearly, TCR beta diversity per million T cells fell as age increased.

A second PCR of 7 to 11 cycles used a sample-barcoded 5' primer and a J-beta primer mix. TCRdb independently ran MiXCR on the 5' RACE reads; one entry per CDR3 protein. Here the sample spans some 1.5 million distinct CDR3 sequences, 28% being singletons. Approximately 9.2 milliliters was the volume of peripheral blood drawn from each donor. A minimum of 5 micrograms of total RNA was extracted per sample. The CDR3 totals 11 residues. V gave up 10 bases and J gave up 7 bases; unmatched junction bases: 7. CDR1 and CDR2 (germline): ENHRY, SYGVKD. This clonotype was found many times. Its antigen is not known.

The TCR was taken from a woman aged 30 to 39 in good health. Specimen: blood. V and J are TRBV10-3 and TRBJ2-7, with 7 positions matching TRBD2. CDR3 in DNA: TGTGCCAGCCGGACTAGTCTGGAGCAGTACTTC. As protein: CASRTSLEQYF.